These T cell receptor beta chains were read from a single sample in a study of human T cells and chemical hapten exposure. TCRdb re-called the RACE reads with MiXCR, one entry per CDR3 protein. The sample consists of 35,000 to 50,000 distinct CDR3 sequences, under 12% of them appearing once. Sample: whole blood, taken in connection with sensitization to the hapten diphenylcyclopropenone (DPC). These receptors all stem from a man younger than 45 with alopecia areata. Some clones in this sample may be carry-over from other donors' samples. Each CDR3 is given without its conserved first and last residue. Part of the rows lack a size; the others show once, few, many or a class for expanded clones.

J gene: TRBJ2-3; clone size: few; V gene: TRBV11-2; CDR3 protein: ASSLETDTQY
J gene: TRBJ2-5; clone size: few; V gene: TRBV7-2; CDR3 protein: ASSLFRGLKTQY
J gene: TRBJ1-5; clone size: medium-sized; V gene: TRBV23-1; CDR3 protein: ASSPTPNGHFSNQPQH
J gene: TRBJ2-1; clone size: many; V gene: TRBV24-1; CDR3 protein: ATSDPGQTKPPYNEQF
J gene: TRBJ2-1; clone size: few; V gene: TRBV2; CDR3 protein: ASSAFDSYNEQF
J gene: TRBJ1-1; clone size: few; V gene: TRBV10-1; CDR3 protein: ASSVSLSTEAF
J gene: TRBJ1-1; clone size: many; V gene: TRBV7-9; CDR3 protein: ASSSWADPLNTEAF
J gene: TRBJ2-3; clone size: many; V gene: TRBV27; CDR3 protein: ASSRMTGTTDTQY
J gene: TRBJ1-6; clone size: many; V gene: TRBV3-1; CDR3 protein: ASSQVRGNSPLH
J gene: TRBJ1-5; clone size: many; V gene: TRBV12-3/TRBV12-4; CDR3 protein: ASSLSAGDHQPQH
J gene: TRBJ2-1; clone size: many; V gene: TRBV6-2/TRBV6-3; CDR3 protein: ASSIRDSYNEQF
J gene: TRBJ2-2; clone size: few; V gene: TRBV5-6; CDR3 protein: ASSLVDNTGELF
J gene: TRBJ1-6; clone size: many; V gene: TRBV27; CDR3 protein: ASSSLGSSYNSPLH
J gene: TRBJ1-5; clone size: few; V gene: TRBV7-6; CDR3 protein: ASSLTPNQPQH
J gene: TRBJ1-5; clone size: many; V gene: TRBV20-1; CDR3 protein: SVYRQGSNQPQH
J gene: TRBJ2-3; clone size: few; V gene: TRBV6-2/TRBV6-3; CDR3 protein: ASTSTDTQY
J gene: TRBJ2-7; clone size: few; V gene: TRBV6-5; CDR3 protein: ASSSPGQGTYEQY
J gene: TRBJ2-3; clone size: .; V gene: TRBV28; CDR3 protein: ASSPRLAGLNTQY
J gene: TRBJ1-2; clone size: few; V gene: TRBV5-4; CDR3 protein: ASSLQGPRNYGYT